This TCR beta chain is from a study of healthy donors' naive CD4 and CD8 T cells. Starting from roughly 0.55 ug of total RNA, TCR libraries were made with linear amplification. TCRdb passed the reads through MiXCR, listing each CDR3 protein once. The sample holds 150,000 to 200,000 distinct CDR3 sequences, about 74% seen once. The CDR3 runs to 12 residues. Germline-derived CDR1 and CDR2 are MNHEY and SVGAGI. V lost 4 bases to trimming and J lost 4 bases, with 6 bases between them. The sample comprised naive CD4+ and CD8+ T cells sorted from blood, pooled from several donors. The V gene is TRBV6-5, the J gene TRBJ2-3; TRBD1 is a possible D gene (5 bases). The TCR was taken from a pool of human donors in good health; the sample pools cells from several healthy donors. CDR3 region: CASSSRADTQYF. CDR3 DNA: TGTGCCAGCAGTTCCAGGGCAGATACGCAGTATTTT.